This TCR beta chain was obtained from a study of cytomegalovirus exposure and HLA in healthy donors. Study information: The study's early data release held 75 million to 95 million unique TCRs from HLA-typed donors. Of 398 genotyped donors, roughly 80% clustered with self-reported Caucasian donors. General study points: Per published accounts, TCR beta sequences correctly predicted the HLA-A and HLA-B alleles of most subjects.

PCR primers comprised 60 Vbeta and 13 Jbeta primers. TCRdb's table, derived via immunoSEQ multiplex PCR, lists solely in-frame clones and lacks some. The table has about 98,000 clones, approximately 79% seen once. The CDR3 length is 14 residues. Germline V gives CDR1 MNHEY, CDR2 SVGAGI. Trimming removed 2 bases from V and 0 bases from J, with 8 bases in between. Turning to this clone: The antigen is unknown.

The V and J genes are TRBV6-5 and TRBJ2-7; D may be TRBD2 (5 bases). Sequencing input: PBMCs. The TCR sequence derives from a male donor in good health and CMV-seronegative. CDR3 loop: CASSYERSSYEQYF. The DNA for the CDR3 is TGTGCCAGCAGTTACGAGCGGAGCTCCTACGAGCAGTACTTC.